The rows below give T cell receptor beta chains drawn from one sample of a study of T-cell memory formation after mild COVID-19. Via MiXCR, TCRdb re-called the 5' RACE reads, giving one row per CDR3 protein. The sample has approximately 60,000 distinct CDR3 sequences; over 8.5% are singletons. Sequencing was done on a sample of PBMCs or a T cell subset sorted from them (not recorded which). The receptors come from a young man who had mild COVID-19 (a few samples of this study predate the infection). Cell type and time point are not known. CDR3s include the opening cysteine and the closing phenylalanine or tryptophan. The D gene is left open where the match is weak. Clone size appears in some rows only: once, few, many, or a class for an expanded clone.

j_gene | abundance | v_gene | d_gene | CDR3nt | CDR3aa
TRBJ1-1 | few | TRBV5-1 | - | TGCGCCAGCAGCTGGTTGGACACGCACAGCACTGAAGCTTTCTTT | CASSWLDTHSTEAFF
TRBJ1-1 | few | TRBV5-1 | TRBD1 | TGCGCCAGCAGCCCCGTGACAGGGATTGGGGACACTGAAGCTTTCTTT | CASSPVTGIGDTEAFF
TRBJ2-3 | - | TRBV2 | - | TGTGCCAGCAAAATCTCGCCTGTCCGGGCTGATACGCAGTATTTT | CASKISPVRADTQYF
TRBJ2-3 | - | TRBV7-2 | TRBD1 | TGTGCCGGGGGACAGGGACCAGATACGCAGTATTTT | CAGGQGPDTQYF
TRBJ1-2 | few | TRBV15 | - | TGTGCCACCAGCAGTCAAAGGTTGCAGGCTGGCTACACCTTC | CATSSQRLQAGYTF
TRBJ2-3 | many | TRBV5-4 | - | TGTGCCAGCAGCTTGGCTTGGGGTTCCACAGATACGCAGTATTTT | CASSLAWGSTDTQYF
TRBJ1-4 | few | TRBV15 | - | TGTGCCACCAGCAGAGATCTGGGGTGGGATGAAAAACTGTTTTTT | CATSRDLGWDEKLFF
TRBJ2-7 | - | TRBV5-1 | - | TGCGCCAGCAGCGAGGGACCGGGAGTGGCATACGAGCAGTACTTC | CASSEGPGVAYEQYF
TRBJ2-3 | - | TRBV29-1 | TRBD2 | TGCAGCGTTGCCTGGACTAGCGGGGGCAGCACAGATACGCAGTATTTT | CSVAWTSGGSTDTQYF
TRBJ2-5 | many | TRBV5-1 | TRBD1 | TGCGCCAGCAGGACAGGGTACCAAGAGACCCAGTACTTC | CASRTGYQETQYF
TRBJ2-3 | few | TRBV5-1 | - | TGCGCCAGCAGCCCCACCCCTGAAAGCACAGATACGCAGTATTTT | CASSPTPESTDTQYF
TRBJ1-3 | few | TRBV6-6 | - | TGTGCCAGCAGTTACTCGGGGGGCGGGAGCTCTGGAAACACCATATATTTT | CASSYSGGGSSGNTIYF
TRBJ1-1 | few | TRBV5-1 | - | TGCGCCAGCAGCTTGGATCTTCCGAACACTGAAGCTTTCTTT | CASSLDLPNTEAFF
TRBJ2-5 | few | TRBV6-6 | - | TGTGCCAGCACCTCGGGGGGCGGGGTGGAGACCCAGTACTTC | CASTSGGGVETQYF
TRBJ2-2 | - | TRBV14 | - | TGTGCCAGCAGGCCACAGGGTCCCGGGGAGCTGTTTTTT | CASRPQGPGELFF
TRBJ2-2 | - | TRBV15 | TRBD2 | TGTGCCACCAGCGGAGGACTAGACTTGTACACCGGGGAGCTGTTTTTT | CATSGGLDLYTGELFF
TRBJ2-1 | few | TRBV4-1 | - | TGCGCCAGCAGCCAAGAAGGACTGATTGGGGGATTTCGGAATGAGCAGTTCTTC | CASSQEGLIGGFRNEQFF
TRBJ2-3 | few | TRBV24-1 | TRBD1 | TGTGCCACCAGTGATTTTAACTCACAGGGGCCAGATACGCAGTATTTT | CATSDFNSQGPDTQYF
TRBJ2-5 | many | TRBV10-3 | - | TGTGCCATCGCGAGGGAGCGAGAGGAGACCCAGTACTTC | CAIAREREETQYF
TRBJ2-3 | - | TRBV7-2 | - | TGTGCCAGCAGCGCCACCTGGCCGAACGGGGGTGTGGATTTT | CASSATWPNGGVDF
TRBJ1-6 | few | TRBV12-3/TRBV12-4 | - | TGTGCCAGTCAGGACAGCGGACGCTCACCCCTCCACTTT | CASQDSGRSPLHF
TRBJ2-5 | - | TRBV28 | - | TGTGCCAGCAGTCAAGGACAGATCGGAGAGACCCAGTACTTC | CASSQGQIGETQYF
TRBJ2-7 | many | TRBV7-9 | - | TGTGCCAGCAGCTCGACCTACGAGCAGTACTTC | CASSSTYEQYF
TRBJ1-1 | - | TRBV6-1 | TRBD1 | TGTGCCAGCAGTGGGATACAGGGGGCAGGCACTGAAGCTTTCTTT | CASSGIQGAGTEAFF
TRBJ1-2 | few | TRBV6-5 | TRBD1 | TGTGCCAGCAAGGGTGACAGGGTCTATGGCTACACCTTC | CASKGDRVYGYTF
TRBJ2-3 | - | TRBV5-1 | - | TGCGCCAGCAGCTTTTCGATGGGCACAGATACGCAGTATTTT | CASSFSMGTDTQYF
TRBJ1-6 | - | TRBV3-1 | - | TGTGCCAGCAGCCAAGGAGGGGGGGCCGGGTTCCTCCACTTT | CASSQGGGAGFLHF
TRBJ2-3 | many | TRBV4-3 | - | TGCGCCAGCAGCCAAGCCCCAGGCCCAGATACGCAGTATTTT | CASSQAPGPDTQYF
TRBJ1-1 | - | TRBV7-3 | - | TGTGCCAGCAGCGCCGGACAGTTAAACACTGAAGCTTTCTTT | CASSAGQLNTEAFF
TRBJ1-2 | few | TRBV5-1 | TRBD1 | TGCGCCAGCAGCCAGACAGGGCTGCTTAGCTATGGCTACACCTTC | CASSQTGLLSYGYTF
TRBJ2-3 | - | TRBV19 | - | TGTGCCAGCACTCCGTCCGGGGTTAGCACAGATACGCAGTATTTT | CASTPSGVSTDTQYF
TRBJ2-1 | few | TRBV15 | - | TGTGCCACCAGCAGGTCTCAGGGAAAAGGTAACAAGAACAATGAGCAGTTCTTC | CATSRSQGKGNKNNEQFF
TRBJ2-3 | few | TRBV24-1 | TRBD2 | TGTGCCACCAGTGACCAGACTAGCGGGGGAGATACGCAGTATTTT | CATSDQTSGGDTQYF
TRBJ2-1 | - | TRBV5-1 | - | TGCGCCAGCAGCGAGGGCCAAGGGGGCAATGAGCAGTTCTTC | CASSEGQGGNEQFF
TRBJ2-3 | - | TRBV20-1 | - | TGCAGTGCTAGATTATTAGGGGGACTGGCTAGCACAGATACGCAGTATTTT | CSARLLGGLASTDTQYF
TRBJ2-5 | few | TRBV6-5 | - | TGTGCCAGCAAGGGGGGGCTAGCGAAAGAGACCCAGTACTTC | CASKGGLAKETQYF
TRBJ2-2 | once | TRBV7-3 | - | TGTGCCAGCAGCGGCGCGGCGGACGGGGAGCTGTTTTTT | CASSGAADGELFF
TRBJ1-5 | - | TRBV7-6 | TRBD1 | TGTGCCAGCAGCTCCGAGGACAGGGGGCGTGATCAGCCCCAGCATTTT | CASSSEDRGRDQPQHF
TRBJ2-2 | few | TRBV5-4 | - | TGTGCCAGCAGCTCGTGGGGCCGATACACCGGGGAGCTGTTTTTT | CASSSWGRYTGELFF
TRBJ1-4 | - | TRBV30 | - | TGTGCCTGGAGTGTCCGTTCAGGACTAAAACTGTTTTTT | CAWSVRSGLKLFF
TRBJ2-3 | many | TRBV11-2 | - | TGTGCCAGCAGTTCAATACAGGGTAGCCCAGATACGCAGTATTTT | CASSSIQGSPDTQYF
TRBJ1-1 | few | TRBV27 | TRBD1 | TGTGCCAGCAGTTCACAGGGGGTCAGTAGCACTGAAGCTTTCTTT | CASSSQGVSSTEAFF
TRBJ1-2 | - | TRBV5-1 | TRBD1 | TGCGCCAGCAGCTTGGACAGGGGTGGCTACACCTTC | CASSLDRGGYTF
TRBJ1-2 | - | TRBV7-2 | TRBD1 | TGTGCCAGCAGCTCTGGGACAGTCTCCCCTTATGGCTACACCTTC | CASSSGTVSPYGYTF
TRBJ2-3 | few | TRBV7-2 | TRBD1 | TGTGCCAGCAGACGGACAGGGGCGGTAGATACGCAGTATTTT | CASRRTGAVDTQYF
TRBJ2-3 | - | TRBV3-1 | - | TGTGCCAGCAGCCTGAGAGGGCCGGATACGCAGTATTTT | CASSLRGPDTQYF
TRBJ1-2 | - | TRBV4-1 | - | TGCGCCAGCAGCCATTCCCGGGACGGAGACTATGGCTACACCTTC | CASSHSRDGDYGYTF
TRBJ2-1 | many | TRBV7-2 | - | TGTGCCAGCAGCTTAGAGTACGGGATTCAGTTCTTC | CASSLEYGIQFF
TRBJ2-5 | few | TRBV12-3/TRBV12-4 | - | TGTGCCAGTGGGACCCGGGAGACCCAGTACTTC | CASGTRETQYF
TRBJ2-5 | many | TRBV12-3/TRBV12-4 | TRBD1 | TGTGCCAGCAGTACTTTGGACAGGGAAGAGACCCAGTACTTC | CASSTLDREETQYF